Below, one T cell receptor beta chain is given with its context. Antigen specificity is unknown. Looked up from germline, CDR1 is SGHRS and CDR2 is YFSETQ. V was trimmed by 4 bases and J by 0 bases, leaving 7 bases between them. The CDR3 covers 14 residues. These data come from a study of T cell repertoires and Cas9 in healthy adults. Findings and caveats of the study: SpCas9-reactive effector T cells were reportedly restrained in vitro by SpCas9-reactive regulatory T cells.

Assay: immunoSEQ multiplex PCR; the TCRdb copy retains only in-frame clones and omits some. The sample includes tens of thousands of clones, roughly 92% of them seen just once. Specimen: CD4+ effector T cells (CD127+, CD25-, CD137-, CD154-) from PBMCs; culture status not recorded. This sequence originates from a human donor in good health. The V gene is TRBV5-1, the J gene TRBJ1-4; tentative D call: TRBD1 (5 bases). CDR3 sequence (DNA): TGCGCCAGCAGCGGAGGGGCAACTAATGAAAAACTGTTTTTT. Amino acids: CASSGGATNEKLFF.